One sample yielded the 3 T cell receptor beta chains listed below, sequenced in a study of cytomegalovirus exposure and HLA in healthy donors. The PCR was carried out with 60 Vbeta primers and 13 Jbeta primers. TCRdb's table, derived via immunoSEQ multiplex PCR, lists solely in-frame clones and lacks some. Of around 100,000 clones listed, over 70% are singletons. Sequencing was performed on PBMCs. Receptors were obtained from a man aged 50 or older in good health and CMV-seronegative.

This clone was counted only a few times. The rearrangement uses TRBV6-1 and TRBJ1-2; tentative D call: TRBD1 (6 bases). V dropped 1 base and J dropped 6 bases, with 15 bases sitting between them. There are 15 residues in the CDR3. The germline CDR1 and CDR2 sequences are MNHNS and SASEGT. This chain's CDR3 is CASSEGHGRGDGYTF. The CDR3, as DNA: TGTGCCAGCAGTGAAGGACACGGGAGGGGGGATGGCTACACCTTC.

The CDR3 nucleotides are TGTGCCAGCCGATCACAGGGGAATACCTATAATTCACCCCTCCACTTT. Protein sequence: CASRSQGNTYNSPLHF. V usage is TRBV28 and J usage is TRBJ1-6; 7 bases line up with TRBD1. Germline V gives CDR1 MDHEN, CDR2 SYDVKM. The CDR3 contains 16 residues. J was trimmed by 2 bases and V by 8 bases; bases with no gene match: 9.

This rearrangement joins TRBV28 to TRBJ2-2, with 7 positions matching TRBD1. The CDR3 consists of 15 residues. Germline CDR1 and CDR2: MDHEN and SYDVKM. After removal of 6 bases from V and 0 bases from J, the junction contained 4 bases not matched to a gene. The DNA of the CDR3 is TGTGCCAGCAGGACTGGGACAGCGAACACCGGGGAGCTGTTTTTT. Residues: CASRTGTANTGELFF. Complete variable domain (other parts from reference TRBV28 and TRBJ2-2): DVKVTQSSRYLVKRTGEKVFLECVQDMDHENMFWYRQDPGLGLRLIYFSYDVKMKEKGDIPEGYSVSREKKERFSLILESASTNQTSMYLCASRTGTANTGELFFGEGSRLTVL.